This T cell receptor (beta chain) was retrieved from a study of T cell repertoires in ileal Crohn's disease. The germline V gene encodes CDR1 KGHSH and CDR2 LQKENI. V was cut by 6 bases and J by 4 bases, with 18 bases left in between. The CDR3 covers 15 residues. Sequencing used immunoSEQ multiplex PCR; TCRdb keeps in-frame clones, though not all of them. The sample has 13,000 or so clones; approximately 78% are singletons. Described time point: neoterminal ileum biopsy at postoperative endoscopy, about 6 months after surgery. Patients were adults with ileal or ileocolonic Crohn's disease needing resection.

The sequence was collected from an adult with Crohn's disease. The sequenced sample consisted of ileal tissue. V usage is TRBV18 and J usage is TRBJ1-1, with a weak D call TRBD1 (6 bases). CDR3 loop: CASSPDTGLSTEAFF. CDR3 nucleotides: TGTGCCAGCTCCCCCGATACAGGGTTGAGCACTGAAGCTTTCTTT. Based on the CDR3 plus reference TRBV18 and TRBJ1-1, the full variable domain is NAGVMQNPRHLVRRRGQEARLRCSPMKGHSHVYWYRQLPEEGLKFMVYLQKENIIDESGMPKERFSAEFPKEGPSILRIQQVVRGDSAAYFCASSPDTGLSTEAFFGQGTRLTVV.